The 27 T cell receptor beta chains listed next were all sequenced from one sample in a study of T cell repertoires in cytomegalovirus infection. No antigen has been identified for these receptors. TCRdb processed the reads anew with MiXCR; each CDR3 protein has one entry. The sample has roughly 920,000 distinct CDR3 sequences, approximately 31% seen once. The sequencing used cultured CD8+ T cells from PBMCs, collected from culture after CMV antigen stimulation. Receptor source: a human donor in good health (CMV status not recorded). Some clones in this sample may be carry-over from other donors' samples.

The chain joins TRBV19 to TRBJ2-1, with D unresolved. CDR3 length equals 12 residues. Trimming removed 4 bases from V and 8 bases from J, with 9 bases in between. Germline loops: CDR1 LNHDA, CDR2 SQIVND (reference sequence). CDR3 region: CASSTAPHEQFF. CDR3 nucleotide sequence: TGTGCCAGTAGTACGGCCCCCCATGAGCAGTTCTTC.

V usage is TRBV15 and J usage is TRBJ2-2; D tentatively fits TRBD1 or TRBD2 (5 bases each). This CDR3 spans 17 amino acids. The germline V and J ends were trimmed by 3 bases and 6 bases, with 20 bases remaining between them. Germline-derived CDR1 and CDR2 are LNHNV and YYDKDF (reference sequence). The CDR3 sequence: CATSRPPGRVGAGELFF. The CDR3 coding sequence is TGTGCCACCAGCAGGCCCCCGGGACGGGTGGGGGCCGGGGAGCTGTTTTTT.

The chain recombines TRBV14 with TRBJ2-1, with 7 bases fitting TRBD1. Losses at the gene ends were 3 bases for V and 9 bases for J; bases not matched to a gene: 5. Germline CDR1 reads SGHDN; CDR2 reads FVKESK. This CDR3 has 13 residues. Here the CDR3 reads CASSQTGIGEQFF. The CDR3 DNA reads TGTGCCAGCAGCCAGACAGGGATCGGTGAGCAGTTCTTC.

This clonotype was seen ten or more times. The chain couples TRBV7-6 to TRBJ2-7; the D gene is possibly TRBD2 (7 bases). Trimming left V 5 bases short and J 2 bases short, with 16 bases between. CDR3 size: 15 residues. Germline values: CDR1 SGHVS, CDR2 FNYEAQ. CDR3 in amino acids: CASSPRGGSTYEQYF. CDR3 coding DNA: TGTGCCAGCAGCCCAAGGGGGGGAAGTACCTACGAGCAGTACTTC.

The J gene is TRBJ2-1, the V gene TRBV10-1, with D perhaps being TRBD1 or TRBD2 (5 bases each). Between the trimmed V and J ends, which lost 3 bases and 8 bases, there was a span of 20 bases. This CDR3 has 16 amino acids. Germline CDR1 is WNHNN and CDR2 is SYGVQD (reference sequence). CDR3 residues: CASSDVLGPKGDEQFF. CDR3 coding DNA: TGCGCCAGCAGTGATGTTCTGGGACCAAAAGGGGATGAGCAGTTCTTC.

This clonotype was detected ten times or more. DNA of the CDR3: TGTGCCAGCAGCTTATCCGGGCAGGGCTACGAGCAGTACGTC. It codes for CASSLSGQGYEQYV. The genes are TRBV7-8 and TRBJ2-7, with D possibly TRBD1 on 5 matching bases. The CDR3 sequence is 14 residues long. Germline CDR1 SGHVS, CDR2 FQNEAQ. Trimming removed 2 bases from V and 3 bases from J, with 11 bases in between.

The CDR3 nucleotides are TGTGCCAGCAGCGGTAGCTGGGGGACAGATACGCAGTATTTT. It codes for CASSGSWGTDTQYF. The V gene is TRBV7-6, the J gene TRBJ2-3, with D perhaps assigned TRBD1 or TRBD2 (5 bases each). With 5 bases removed from V and 3 bases from J, the gap between germline ends came to 12 bases. Per the germline V gene, CDR1 is SGHVS and CDR2 is FNYEAQ. The CDR3 covers 14 residues.

This clonotype appeared a few times. The chain joins TRBV4-1 to TRBJ1-2, with TRBD1 identical over 9 bases. The V gene's germline CDR1 is MGHRA and CDR2 YSYEKL. The CDR3 is made up of 15 amino acids. The J segment lost 3 bases and the V segment lost 0 bases, leaving 2 bases of the junction unmatched. The CDR3 here is CASSQERTGDYGYTF. Written as DNA, the CDR3 is TGCGCCAGCAGCCAAGAAAGGACAGGGGACTATGGCTACACCTTC.

This clonotype was recorded at least ten times. The CDR3 is CASSLGDSTRNTEAFF. CDR3 in DNA: TGTGCCAGCAGCTTAGGAGACAGCACTCGGAACACTGAAGCTTTCTTT. The V gene is TRBV11-1, the J gene TRBJ1-1, with D perhaps matching TRBD1 (5 bases). There are 16 residues in the CDR3. V was clipped by 1 base and J by 1 base, with 13 bases between them. CDR1 is SGHAT and CDR2 is FQDESV in the germline V gene (reference sequence).

The sample holds a few counts of this clonotype. The chain combines TRBV7-2 with TRBJ1-4; no clear D gene. Germline assignment: CDR1 SGHTA and CDR2 FQGNSA. CDR3 length equals 14 residues. V lost 2 bases and J lost 4, with 8 bases in between. The CDR3 reads CASSLKPRNEKLFF. CDR3 nucleotide sequence: TGTGCCAGCAGCTTAAAACCTCGTAATGAAAAACTGTTTTTT.

Turning to this clonotype: This may stem from a read error, because a much larger clone lies one nucleotide away. This chain uses TRBV7-6 with TRBJ1-1; TRBD1 is a possible D gene (6 bases). The CDR3 totals 17 residues. V was shortened by 0 bases and J by 4 bases, with 18 bases between the two germline ends. CDR1 is SGHVS, CDR2 FNYEAQ, per germline. CDR3 sequence reads: CASSLALGGKGGTEAFF. CDR3 sequence (DNA): TGTGCCAGCAGCTTAGCGCTAGGTGGGAAAGGGGGCACTGAAGCTTTCTTT.

The chain recombines TRBV12-3 or TRBV12-4 with TRBJ1-1; 8 positions agree with TRBD1. The CDR3 has 17 amino acids. With V trimmed by 8 bases and J by 1 base, 15 bases remained unmatched. The CDR3 nucleotides read TGTGCCAGCTACACAGGGGGTACCACTCTTGAGAACACTGAAGCTTTCTTT. Its protein is CASYTGGTTLENTEAFF.

The chain joins TRBV19 to TRBJ1-1; D unresolved. The V and J ends lost 7 bases and 5 bases respectively, with 14 bases between them. The CDR3 sequence is 13 residues long. The germline V gene has CDR1 LNHDA and CDR2 SQIVND (reference sequence). For the CDR3, the DNA is TGTGCCAGTACCCTACGAGGGATTACTGAAGCTTTCTTT. This encodes CASTLRGITEAFF.

Ten or more counts support this clonotype. V gene TRBV7-2 combines with J gene TRBJ2-5, with 11 bases fitting TRBD2. CDR3 length equals 19 residues. The V gene end was trimmed by 2 bases and the J gene end by 0 bases; junction bases not matched to a gene: 11. Looked up from germline, CDR1 is SGHTA and CDR2 is FQGNSA. DNA for the CDR3: TGTGCCAGCAGCTTACCCCTTGGGCTAGCGGGGGGCAACCAAGAGACCCAGTACTTC. Protein product: CASSLPLGLAGGNQETQYF.

The rearrangement joins TRBV6-5 to TRBJ2-2; 7 bases line up with TRBD1. The CDR3 spans 15 residues. Germline lookup yields CDR1 MNHEY and CDR2 SVGAGI. V shed 6 bases and J 4 bases; nucleotides not matched to a gene: 8. As DNA, the CDR3 is TGTGCCAGCAGGGGAAGGGGGCGCGTCACCGGGGAGCTGTTTTTT. This gives the protein CASRGRGRVTGELFF.

The chain couples TRBV11-1 to TRBJ2-1; TRBD2 matches at 13 bases. Germline CDR1 SGHAT, CDR2 FQDESV (reference sequence). This CDR3 is built from 16 residues. The V segment lost 5 bases and the J segment 7 bases; nucleotides outside the gene matches: 8. The CDR3 region is CASSHTLAGGHNEQFF. The DNA for the CDR3 is TGTGCCAGCAGCCATACACTAGCGGGGGGGCATAATGAGCAGTTCTTC.

Worth noting for this clonotype: The junction shows a germline mismatch at one end, possibly a read error. This chain links TRBV20-1 with TRBJ1-5, with a weak D call TRBD1 (5 bases). The V gene's germline CDR1 is DFQATT and CDR2 SNEGSKA (reference sequence). This CDR3 contains 16 residues. The CDR3: CSAREPGRRYYQPQHF. CDR3 DNA sequence: TGCAGTGCTAGAGAACCGGGACGACGATACTATCAGCCCCAACATTTT.

The chain employs TRBV6-5 and TRBJ2-7, with D maybe TRBD1 (6 bases). This CDR3 has 13 residues. V was clipped by 4 bases and J by 2 bases, with 9 bases between them. Germline values: CDR1 MNHEY, CDR2 SVGAGI. CDR3 sequence (DNA): TGTGCCAGCAGTTTTGGACAGCCCTACGAGCAGTACTTC. Amino acids: CASSFGQPYEQYF.

CDR3 loop: CASSPSGGPNEQFF. CDR3 nucleotides: TGCGCCAGCAGCCCGAGTGGGGGACCCAATGAGCAGTTCTTC. The genes are TRBV4-3 and TRBJ2-1, with D perhaps matching TRBD1 or TRBD2 (5 bases each). The CDR3 has 14 amino acids. Deletions cut 4 bases from V and 6 bases from J, with 13 bases between. Germline CDR1 is LGHNA and CDR2 is YSLEER.

This chain joins TRBV4-1 and TRBJ1-5; TRBD1 agrees at 8 bases. Germline V gives CDR1 MGHRA, CDR2 YSYEKL. Unmatched junction bases numbered 5, after V lost 2 bases and J lost 2 bases. This CDR3 region has 16 residues. The CDR3 DNA reads as TGCGCCAGCAGCCAACAGGGGGCTCATGGCAATCAGCCCCAGCATTTT. Residues: CASSQQGAHGNQPQHF.

J is TRBJ1-6 and V is TRBV18; 10 nucleotides line up with TRBD1. Trimming cost V 3 bases and J 5 bases; bases outside gene matches: 7. This CDR3 comprises 17 residues. Germline-derived CDR1 and CDR2 are KGHSH and LQKENI. The CDR3 sequence: CASSPRQGALDNSPLHF. As DNA, the CDR3 is TGTGCCAGCTCACCTAGACAGGGGGCTCTGGATAATTCACCCCTCCACTTT.

Remarks on this clonotype: With a much larger clone just one base away, this may be a read error. The chain recombines TRBV7-6 with TRBJ2-5, with a tentative D call TRBD2 (6 bases). CDR1 and CDR2 from the germline V gene are SGHVS and FNYEAQ. This CDR3 is built from 14 residues. Trimming pared 5 bases from V and 3 bases from J, leaving 13 bases between. The CDR3 DNA follows: TGTGCCAGCAGCACCAGACGGGGGAAAGAGACCCAGTACTTC. Encoded protein: CASSTRRGKETQYF. The complete variable domain, with remaining parts taken from reference TRBV7-6 and TRBJ2-5, reads GAGVSQSPRYKVTKRGQDVALRCDPISGHVSLYWYRQALGQGPEFLTYFNYEAQQDKSGLPNDRFSAERPEGSISTLTIQRTEQRDSAMYRCASSTRRGKETQYFGPGTRLLVL.

V and J are TRBV12-3 or TRBV12-4 and TRBJ1-1, with D possibly being TRBD1 (5 bases). V was cut by 6 bases and J by 3 bases, with 14 bases left in between. This CDR3 contains 14 residues. The CDR3 reads CASSPARAYTEAFF. CDR3 bases: TGTGCCAGCAGCCCCGCCAGGGCCTACACTGAAGCTTTCTTT.

This clonotype was seen many times. CDR3 nucleotide sequence: TGTGCCAGCAGCCTAGGACAGGGGCTGACGACCCAGTACTTC. Translation gives CASSLGQGLTTQYF. The chain joins TRBV7-6 to TRBJ2-5; TRBD1 matches at 9 bases. This CDR3 spans 14 amino acids. Germline CDR1 reads SGHVS; CDR2 reads FNYEAQ. V dropped 5 bases and J dropped 7; count of bases not matched to a gene: 8. The whole variable domain, remainder taken from reference TRBV7-6 and TRBJ2-5, is GAGVSQSPRYKVTKRGQDVALRCDPISGHVSLYWYRQALGQGPEFLTYFNYEAQQDKSGLPNDRFSAERPEGSISTLTIQRTEQRDSAMYRCASSLGQGLTTQYFGPGTRLLVL.

This clonotype was detected a few times. The CDR3 loop reads CASSLGPGQGNEQYF. The CDR3 nucleotides read TGTGCCAGCAGCTTGGGGCCGGGACAGGGAAACGAGCAGTACTTC. The gene calls are TRBV5-6 and TRBJ2-7; 9 nucleotides line up with TRBD1. With 0 bases clipped from V and 5 bases from J, the junction kept 6 bases outside the gene matches. CDR3 size: 15 residues. Germline-derived CDR1 and CDR2 are SGHDT and YYEEEE.

This clonotype showed up just a few times. The DNA for the CDR3 is TGTGCCATCAGGGCAGGGTCAGATACGCAGTATTTT. Translated, it gives CAIRAGSDTQYF. The chain has TRBV10-3 and TRBJ2-3, with D possibly being TRBD1 (5 bases). CDR1 is ENHRY and CDR2 is SYGVKD in the germline V gene. Trimming removed 6 bases at V and 4 bases at J, with 8 bases between. This CDR3 comprises 12 residues.

The rearrangement joins TRBV6-1 to TRBJ2-1; D might be TRBD1 (5 bases). V was clipped by 2 bases and J by 5 bases, with 16 bases between them. Germline CDR1 and CDR2: MNHNS and SASEGT. This CDR3 is 16 amino acids long. CDR3 sequence (DNA): TGTGCCAGCAGTGAACGGGCGTTCCAGGGCCACAATGAGCAGTTCTTC. Its protein is CASSERAFQGHNEQFF.